This T cell receptor (beta chain) appears in the sequencing data of a study of blood T cell repertoires in COVID-19. Across the whole study: From the United States, Italy and Spain came samples of acute and convalescent COVID-19. PBMCs, B-cell-depleted T cells, or T cells provided the cDNA or gDNA that made up the material.

V was shortened by 5 bases and J by 3 bases, with 10 bases between the two germline ends. The CDR3 extends over 13 amino acids. Germline assignment: CDR1 SGHTA and CDR2 FQGNSA. Original analysis: Amplified reference gene primers provided the basis for estimating nucleated cell counts. Sequencing used immunoSEQ multiplex PCR; TCRdb keeps in-frame clones, though not all of them. V, J and clone size reflect that table, while D and trimming were determined from the DNA. The profile shows 100,000 or so clones, around 81% of them singletons. The receptor's source is a human donor in a cohort sampled during active COVID-19. The sample consisted of peripheral blood. The V call is TRBV7-2, the J call TRBJ1-2; D might be TRBD1 (6 bases). The CDR3 region is CASSEDSYYGYTF. In DNA, the CDR3 is TGTGCCAGCAGCGAGGACAGCTACTATGGCTACACCTTC. Looking up the rest from reference TRBV7-2 and TRBJ1-2 gives the full variable domain: GAGVSQSPSNKVTEKGKDVELRCDPISGHTALYWYRQSLGQGLEFLIYFQGNSAPDKSGLPSDRFSAERTGGSVSTLTIQRTQQEDSAVYLCASSEDSYYGYTFGSGTRLTVV.